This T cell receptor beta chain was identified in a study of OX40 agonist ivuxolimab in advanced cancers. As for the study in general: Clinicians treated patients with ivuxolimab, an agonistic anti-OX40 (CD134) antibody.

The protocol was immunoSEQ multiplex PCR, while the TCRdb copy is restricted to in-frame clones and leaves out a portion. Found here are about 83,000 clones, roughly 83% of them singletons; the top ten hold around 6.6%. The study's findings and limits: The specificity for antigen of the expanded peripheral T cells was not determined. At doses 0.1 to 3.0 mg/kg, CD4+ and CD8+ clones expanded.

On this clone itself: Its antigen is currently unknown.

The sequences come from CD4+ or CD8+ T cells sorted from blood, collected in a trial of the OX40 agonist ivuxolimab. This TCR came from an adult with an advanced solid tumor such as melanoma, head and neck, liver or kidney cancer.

CDR3 nucleotides: TGTGCCAGCAGCGTAGAGGGAACGGGCAGGGAGGATCAGCAGTACTTC. This codes for CASSVEGTGREDQQYF. This chain uses TRBV9 with TRBJ2-7; D possibly corresponds to TRBD2 (6 bases). V was trimmed by 0 bases and J by 8 bases, leaving 21 bases between them. This CDR3 comprises 16 residues. Germline loops: CDR1 SGDLS, CDR2 YYNGEE.